The 28 T cell receptor beta chains given below trace back to one sample, sequenced in a study of human T cells and chemical hapten exposure. The time point: patch test 2, 6 weeks after DPC sensitization. Treatment: therapeutic diphenylcyclopropenone sensitization with weekly scalp DPC. TCRdb reanalysed the RACE reads using MiXCR and keeps one entry per CDR3 protein. Of 360,000 or so distinct CDR3 sequences in the sample, nearly 6.5% were seen once. The sample in question was whole blood, obtained in connection with sensitization to the hapten diphenylcyclopropenone (DPC). The receptors were sampled from a woman under 30 with alopecia areata. Some clones in this sample may be carry-over from other donors' samples.

The J gene is TRBJ1-3, the V gene TRBV5-1; tentative D call: TRBD1 (5 bases). The CDR3 sequence is 16 residues long. V dropped 0 bases and J dropped 2 bases, with 12 bases sitting between them. Germline V gene lookup returns CDR1 SGHRS and CDR2 YFSETQ. Here the CDR3 reads CASSLEGTPTGNTIYF. CDR3 DNA sequence: TGCGCCAGCAGCTTGGAAGGGACTCCTACTGGAAACACCATATATTTT.

This clonotype was counted only a few times. This chain uses TRBV7-8 with TRBJ1-4; D gene uncertain. The V gene lost 3 bases and the J gene lost 8 bases, with 7 bases spanning the gap. CDR1 is SGHVS and CDR2 is FQNEAQ in the germline V gene. The CDR3 has 12 amino acids. The CDR3 sequence is CASSFVGEKLFF. The CDR3 bases are TGTGCCAGCAGCTTTGTTGGAGAAAAACTGTTTTTT. Full variable domain (remainder filled in from reference TRBV7-8 and TRBJ1-4): GAGVSQSPRYKVAKRGQDVALRCDPISGHVSLFWYQQALGQGPEFLTYFQNEAQLDKSGLPSDRFFAERPEGSVSTLKIQRTQQEDSAVYLCASSFVGEKLFFGSGTQLSVL.

This clonotype was found a few times. The chain links TRBV20-1 to TRBJ2-3; either TRBD1 or TRBD2 may fit D (6 bases each). The CDR3 spans 16 residues. Trimming shortened V by 2 bases and J by 3 bases, and 18 bases separated the two germline ends. The germline V gene encodes CDR1 DFQATT and CDR2 SNEGSKA (reference sequence). The DNA for the CDR3 is TGCAGTGCTAGAAGGAGACAGGAGACTAGGACAGATACGCAGTATTTT. Encoded protein: CSARRRQETRTDTQYF.

This clonotype was seen a handful of times. This rearrangement joins TRBV20-1 to TRBJ2-7; D is perhaps TRBD1 or TRBD2 (6 bases each). The V end was cut by 6 bases, the J end by 5 bases, with 11 bases between. This CDR3 spans 11 amino acids. Germline-derived CDR1 and CDR2 are DFQATT and SNEGSKA (reference sequence). Here the CDR3 reads CSAGGGHEQYF. In DNA, the CDR3 is TGCAGTGCCGGAGGGGGGCACGAGCAGTACTTC.

This clonotype has just a few counts. The rearrangement uses TRBV7-9 and TRBJ1-2; D may be TRBD1 (6 bases). V dropped 4 bases and J dropped 1 base, with 16 bases sitting between them. This CDR3 region has 16 residues. In germline, CDR1 is SEHNR, CDR2 FQNEAQ (reference sequence). The CDR3 loop is CASSSYGQKYNYGYTF. DNA of the CDR3: TGTGCCAGCAGCTCTTACGGACAGAAATATAACTATGGCTACACCTTC.

This chain joins TRBV7-3 and TRBJ2-3; no clear D gene. CDR1 is SGHTA and CDR2 is FQGTGA in the germline V gene. This CDR3 comprises 13 residues. Between the trimmed V and J ends, which lost 2 bases and 6 bases, there was a span of 9 bases. The CDR3 sequence is CASSLGVQDTQYF. The CDR3, as DNA: TGTGCCAGCAGCTTAGGGGTGCAGGATACGCAGTATTTT.

Many counts were recorded for this clonotype. The chain is built from TRBV3-1 and TRBJ1-1; D is unclear. CDR1 LGHDT and CDR2 YNNKEL come from the germline V gene (reference sequence). V lost 1 base, J lost 8 bases, and 5 bases lay in between. The length of the CDR3 is 11 residues. In DNA, the CDR3 is TGTGCCAGCAGCCAAGTAGAAGAAGCTTTCTTT. Translating gives CASSQVEEAFF.

This clonotype came up many times. The V gene is TRBV6-6, the J gene TRBJ1-3; D remains unclear. V dropped 4 bases and J dropped 0 bases, with 13 bases sitting between them. CDR1 MNHNY and CDR2 SVGAGI come from the germline V gene (reference sequence). The CDR3 runs to 16 residues. CDR3 DNA: TGTGCCAGCAGTTCCTGGACGGGAATCTCTGGAAACACCATATATTTT. Translation: CASSSWTGISGNTIYF.

The V and J genes are TRBV6-1 and TRBJ2-7; no firm D call. CDR1 and CDR2 (germline): MNHNS, SASEGT. V gave up 3 bases and J gave up 4 bases, with 4 bases separating them. The length of the CDR3 is 11 residues. The CDR3 nucleotides read TGTGCCAGCAGTGAGCCTTACGAGCAGTACTTC. It codes for CASSEPYEQYF.

This clonotype has ten or more counts. This chain joins TRBV20-1 and TRBJ1-1, with TRBD1 matching over 10 bases. V was pared by 0 bases and J by 4 bases, with 5 bases of the junction left unmatched. The CDR3 runs 15 residues. The germline gives CDR1 DFQATT, CDR2 SNEGSKA (reference sequence). The CDR3 nucleotides are TGCAGTGCTAGAGACCCACGGGACAGGGGCACTGAAGCTTTCTTT. Translating it yields CSARDPRDRGTEAFF.

This chain uses TRBV5-5 with TRBJ2-4, with D possibly called TRBD1 or TRBD2 (5 bases each). Trimming stripped 0 bases from V and 7 bases from J, with 14 bases between. This CDR3 region has 15 residues. Germline V lookup: CDR1 SGHKS, CDR2 YYEKEE (reference sequence). CDR3 coding DNA: TGTGCCAGCAGCTTGGATCAACTCTGGGGGAACATTCAGTACTTC. It codes for CASSLDQLWGNIQYF.

This clonotype has at least ten counts. The chain links TRBV21-1 to TRBJ1-1; the tabulated D call, TRBD1, remains unverified against the DNA. TRBV21-1 is flagged as a pseudogene. The CDR3 is made up of 15 amino acids. The CDR3 protein is CASADPTTGRTEAFF. CDR3 coding DNA: TGTGCCAGCGCGGACCCTACCACAGGGCGGACTGAAGCTTTCTTT.

The chain recombines TRBV6-5 with TRBJ2-5; possible D gene TRBD1, 5 bases. Germline values: CDR1 MNHEY, CDR2 SVGAGI. Trimming pared 6 bases from V and 1 base from J, leaving 9 bases between. The CDR3 spans 13 residues. In nucleotides, the CDR3 is TGTGCCAGCAGGCGACAGCCCCAAGAGACCCAGTACTTC. Its translation is CASRRQPQETQYF.

This clonotype occurred a few times. This chain joins TRBV11-2 and TRBJ1-1, with TRBD1 as a possible D gene (5 bases). Per the germline V gene, CDR1 is SGHAT and CDR2 is FQNNGV. The CDR3 spans 17 residues. V lost 5 bases, J lost 5 bases, and 24 bases lay in between. In DNA, the CDR3 is TGTGCCAGCAGCGCCTCCCAGGAGGGGATGGGGTGGACTGAAGCTTTCTTT. Translated, it gives CASSASQEGMGWTEAFF.

This clonotype was seen ten or more times. The CDR3 bases are TGTGCCAGCAGCCAAGGGCTCTTGTCCACCTACGAGCAGTACTTC. Its translation is CASSQGLLSTYEQYF. The chain uses TRBV4-2 and TRBJ2-7; D not certain. The CDR3 consists of 15 residues. The germline CDR1 and CDR2 sequences are LGHNA and YNFKEQ. Trimming removed 1 base from V and 2 bases from J, with 12 bases in between.

This clonotype was counted a few times. CDR3 region: CATSKEFDRGQNIQYF. The CDR3 DNA reads TGTGCCACCAGCAAAGAGTTCGACAGGGGGCAAAACATTCAGTACTTC. The chain recombines TRBV15 with TRBJ2-4, with 10 positions matching TRBD1. Germline loops: CDR1 LNHNV, CDR2 YYDKDF (reference sequence). V was clipped by 4 bases and J by 5 bases; unmatched bases: 8. The CDR3 sequence is 16 residues long.

This clonotype occurred a few times. The rearrangement joins TRBV5-1 to TRBJ2-3; D is tentatively TRBD1 or TRBD2 (5 bases each). Trimming removed 4 bases at V and 1 base at J, with 16 bases between. Germline V gene data show CDR1 as SGHRS and CDR2 as YFSETQ. The CDR3 contains 16 residues. CDR3 sequence (DNA): TGCGCCAGCAGCACCGGGACCGGTTTGGGCACAGATACGCAGTATTTT. Protein: CASSTGTGLGTDTQYF.

This clonotype has a count of ten or more. This sequence joins TRBV13 and TRBJ2-7, with 7 positions matching TRBD2. Trimming removed 1 base from V and 3 bases from J; junction bases left unmatched: 3. The V gene's germline CDR1 is PRHDT and CDR2 FYEKMQ (reference sequence). The CDR3 is 14 amino acids. CDR3 nucleotide sequence: TGTGCCAGCAGCTTAGCGGGGGGTTTCTACGAGCAGTACTTC. Translation: CASSLAGGFYEQYF.

This clonotype was recorded a few times. CDR3 bases: TGTGCCAGCCGGGGGGAAGGGGCCATGAACACCGGGGAGCTGTTTTTT. It codes for CASRGEGAMNTGELFF. The chain employs TRBV7-6 and TRBJ2-2, with 7 nucleotides matching TRBD2. From germline, CDR1 is SGHVS and CDR2 FNYEAQ. V shed 8 bases and J 1 base; nucleotides not matched to a gene: 10. The CDR3 is made up of 16 amino acids.

This clonotype was observed a few times. The rearrangement uses TRBV7-2 and TRBJ1-1; possibly TRBD1 for D (5 bases). V was shortened by 1 base and J by 0 bases, with 9 bases between the two germline ends. This CDR3 region has 15 residues. Germline loops: CDR1 SGHTA, CDR2 FQGNSA. In nucleotides, the CDR3 is TGTGCCAGCAGCTTAGTGGGGGTCATGAACACTGAAGCTTTCTTT. This encodes CASSLVGVMNTEAFF.

This clonotype was seen only a few times. V is TRBV9 and J is TRBJ2-2; 7 positions match TRBD1. This CDR3 region has 16 residues. Losses at the gene ends were 3 bases for V and 2 bases for J; bases not matched to a gene: 7. Germline V lookup: CDR1 SGDLS, CDR2 YYNGEE. As DNA, the CDR3 is TGTGCCAGCAGCGCCACGGACAGGAGCAACACCGGGGAGCTGTTTTTT. Protein product: CASSATDRSNTGELFF.

This clonotype has a handful of counts. The chain has TRBV20-1 and TRBJ2-3; D is unresolved. Germline CDR1 reads DFQATT; CDR2 reads SNEGSKA (reference sequence). The CDR3 covers 17 residues. With 2 bases removed from V and 0 bases from J, the gap between germline ends came to 18 bases. The CDR3 coding sequence is TGCAGTGCTAGAAAGGGTCCCGCCCAATCTAGCACAGATACGCAGTATTTT. Protein product: CSARKGPAQSSTDTQYF.

This clonotype occurred a few times. V gene TRBV6-2 or TRBV6-3 combines with J gene TRBJ2-7; no clear D gene. Germline lookup yields CDR1 MNHEY and CDR2 SVGEGT. The CDR3 is 15 amino acids. V lost 0 bases and J lost 0, with 9 bases in between. The CDR3 here is CASSYSTSSSYEQYF. DNA for the CDR3: TGTGCCAGCAGTTACTCGACGAGTAGCTCCTACGAGCAGTACTTC.

This clonotype has a handful of counts. The chain links TRBV7-2 to TRBJ1-6; D possibly corresponds to TRBD1 (5 bases). The germline V gene has CDR1 SGHTA and CDR2 FQGNSA. The CDR3 is 17 amino acids. Trimming took 2 bases from V and 6 from J, leaving 17 bases between them. CDR3 nucleotide sequence: TGTGCCAGCAGCTTACGCAGGGCCCGTACCCTTAATTCACCCCTCCACTTT. Its translation is CASSLRRARTLNSPLHF.

This clonotype came up many times. The chain links TRBV5-1 to TRBJ2-1, with 11 bases lining up with TRBD2. CDR3 size: 15 residues. V was clipped by 4 bases and J by 2 bases; unmatched bases: 2. Germline lookup yields CDR1 SGHRS and CDR2 YFSETQ. CDR3 DNA: TGCGCCAGCAGCCCACTAGCGGGGGCCTACAATGAGCAGTTCTTC. Residues: CASSPLAGAYNEQFF.

This clonotype was detected many times. The gene calls are TRBV4-1 and TRBJ1-4; a weak D match, TRBD1 (5 bases). The CDR3 totals 15 residues. V lost 0 bases to trimming and J lost 7 bases, with 12 bases between them. Germline V gene lookup returns CDR1 MGHRA and CDR2 YSYEKL. CDR3 nucleotides: TGCGCCAGCAGCCAAGAAGGCAGGGCGAGTGAAAAACTGTTTTTT. Translation gives CASSQEGRASEKLFF.

This clonotype has ten or more counts. V is TRBV5-5 and J is TRBJ1-2; 8 bases are a match to TRBD1. With 4 bases clipped from V and 5 bases from J, the junction kept 7 bases outside the gene matches. Germline loops: CDR1 SGHKS, CDR2 YYEKEE (reference sequence). This CDR3 contains 14 residues. The chain's CDR3 is CASSRDRYRYGYTF. The CDR3 DNA is TGTGCCAGCAGCCGGGACAGGTATCGGTATGGCTACACCTTC.

The rearrangement joins TRBV11-3 to TRBJ2-2, with a possible D match to TRBD2 (6 bases). V was trimmed by 5 bases and J by 6 bases, leaving 22 bases between them. The CDR3 spans 17 residues. In germline, CDR1 is SGHNT, CDR2 YENEEA. The CDR3 sequence: CASSPPYEGGGAGELFF. The CDR3, as DNA: TGTGCCAGCAGCCCCCCCTATGAGGGAGGAGGGGCCGGGGAGCTGTTTTTT.